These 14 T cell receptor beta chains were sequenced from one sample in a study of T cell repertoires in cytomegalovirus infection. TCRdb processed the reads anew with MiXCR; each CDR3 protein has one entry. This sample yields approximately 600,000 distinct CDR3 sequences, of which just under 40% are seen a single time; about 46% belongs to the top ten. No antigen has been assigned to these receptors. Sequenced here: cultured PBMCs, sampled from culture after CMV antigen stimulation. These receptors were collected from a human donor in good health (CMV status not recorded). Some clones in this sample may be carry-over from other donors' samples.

CDR3 in DNA: TGCAGTGCCCGCCTGATAGCTAACTATGGCTACACCTTC. Translated, it gives CSARLIANYGYTF. The rearrangement uses TRBV20-1 and TRBJ1-2; no clear D gene. The germline V gene encodes CDR1 DFQATT and CDR2 SNEGSKA (reference sequence). The length of the CDR3 is 13 residues. Trimming removed 6 bases at V and 0 bases at J, with 11 bases between.

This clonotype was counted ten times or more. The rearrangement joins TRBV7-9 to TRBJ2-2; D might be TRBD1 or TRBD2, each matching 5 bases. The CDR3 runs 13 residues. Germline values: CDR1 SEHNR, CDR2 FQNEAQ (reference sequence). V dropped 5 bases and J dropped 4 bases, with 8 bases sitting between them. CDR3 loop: CASSPGTTGELFF. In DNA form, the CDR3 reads TGTGCCAGCAGCCCAGGGACCACCGGGGAGCTGTTTTTT.

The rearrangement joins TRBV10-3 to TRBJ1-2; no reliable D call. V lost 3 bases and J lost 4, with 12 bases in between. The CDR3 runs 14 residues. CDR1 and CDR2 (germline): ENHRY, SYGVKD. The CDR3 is CAISEGPSGYGYTF. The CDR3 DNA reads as TGTGCCATCAGTGAAGGACCGAGTGGCTATGGCTACACCTTC.

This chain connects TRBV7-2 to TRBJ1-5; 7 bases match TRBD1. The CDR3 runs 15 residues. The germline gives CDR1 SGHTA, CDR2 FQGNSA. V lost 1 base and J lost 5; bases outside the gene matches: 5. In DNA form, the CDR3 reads TGTGCCAGCAGCTTAGTTCAGGGGGATGATCAGCCCCAGCATTTT. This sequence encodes CASSLVQGDDQPQHF.

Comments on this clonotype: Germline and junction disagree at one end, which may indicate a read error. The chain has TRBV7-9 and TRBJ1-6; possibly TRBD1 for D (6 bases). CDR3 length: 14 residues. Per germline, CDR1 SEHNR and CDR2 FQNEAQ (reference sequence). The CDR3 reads CVSSSSQGYSPLHF. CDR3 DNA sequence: TGTGTCAGCAGCTCCTCACAGGGCTATTCACCCCTCCACTTT.

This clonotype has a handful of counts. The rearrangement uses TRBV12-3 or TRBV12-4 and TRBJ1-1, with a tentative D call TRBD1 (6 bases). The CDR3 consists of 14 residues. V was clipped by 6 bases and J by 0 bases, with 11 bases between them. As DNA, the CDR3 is TGTGCCAGCAGACCGGACAGCCTGAACACTGAAGCTTTCTTT. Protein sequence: CASRPDSLNTEAFF.

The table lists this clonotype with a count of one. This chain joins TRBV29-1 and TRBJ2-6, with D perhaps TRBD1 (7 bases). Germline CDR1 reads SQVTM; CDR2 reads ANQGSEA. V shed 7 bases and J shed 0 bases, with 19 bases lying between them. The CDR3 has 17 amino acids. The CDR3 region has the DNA TGCAGCGCCGGCGGGACAGTTAAACACTCTGGGGCCAACGTCCTGACTTTC. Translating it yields CSAGGTVKHSGANVLTF.

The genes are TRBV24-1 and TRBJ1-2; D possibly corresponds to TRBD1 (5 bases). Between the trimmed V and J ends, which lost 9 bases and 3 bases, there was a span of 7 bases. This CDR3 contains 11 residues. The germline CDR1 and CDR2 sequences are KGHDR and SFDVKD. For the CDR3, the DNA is TGTGCCACCGAAGGGGACTATGGCTACACCTTC. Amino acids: CATEGDYGYTF.

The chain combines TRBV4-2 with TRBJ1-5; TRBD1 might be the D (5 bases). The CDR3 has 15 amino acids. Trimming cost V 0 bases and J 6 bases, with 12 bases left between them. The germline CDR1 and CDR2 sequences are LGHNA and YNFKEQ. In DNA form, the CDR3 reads TGTGCCAGCAGCCAAGATCTCCCAGGGATTCAGCCCCAGCATTTT. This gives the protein CASSQDLPGIQPQHF.

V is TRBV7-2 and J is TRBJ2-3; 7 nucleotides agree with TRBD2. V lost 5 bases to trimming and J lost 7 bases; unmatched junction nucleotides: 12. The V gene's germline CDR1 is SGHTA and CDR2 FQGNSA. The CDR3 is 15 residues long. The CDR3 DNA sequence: TGTGCCAGCAGCCTCACGGCGGGAGATATATATACGCAGTATTTT. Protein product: CASSLTAGDIYTQYF.

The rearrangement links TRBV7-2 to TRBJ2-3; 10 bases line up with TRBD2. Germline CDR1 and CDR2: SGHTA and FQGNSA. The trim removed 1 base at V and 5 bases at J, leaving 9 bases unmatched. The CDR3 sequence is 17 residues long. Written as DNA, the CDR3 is TGTGCCAGCAGCTTAGAAGTGAGCGGGGGGGTTGTAGATACGCAGTATTTT. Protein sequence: CASSLEVSGGVVDTQYF.

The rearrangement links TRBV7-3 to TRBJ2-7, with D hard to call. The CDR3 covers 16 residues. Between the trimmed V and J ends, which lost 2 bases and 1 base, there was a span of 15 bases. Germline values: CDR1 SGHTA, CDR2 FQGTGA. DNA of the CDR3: TGTGCCAGCAGCTTAGGGAACAGACCCTTTTCCTACGAGCAGTACTTC. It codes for CASSLGNRPFSYEQYF.

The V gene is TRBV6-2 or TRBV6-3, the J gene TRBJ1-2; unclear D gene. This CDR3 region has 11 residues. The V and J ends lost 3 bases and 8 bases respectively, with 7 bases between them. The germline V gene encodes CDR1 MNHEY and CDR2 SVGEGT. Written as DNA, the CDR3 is TGTGCCAGCAGTTATTTATCGGGCTACACCTTC. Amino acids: CASSYLSGYTF.

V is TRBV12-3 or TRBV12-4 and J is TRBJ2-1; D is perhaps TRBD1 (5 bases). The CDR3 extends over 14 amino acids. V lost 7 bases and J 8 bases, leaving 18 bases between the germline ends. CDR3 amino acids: CASILGAAFYEQFF. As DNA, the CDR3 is TGTGCCAGCATCCTAGGGGCCGCGTTTTATGAGCAGTTCTTC.